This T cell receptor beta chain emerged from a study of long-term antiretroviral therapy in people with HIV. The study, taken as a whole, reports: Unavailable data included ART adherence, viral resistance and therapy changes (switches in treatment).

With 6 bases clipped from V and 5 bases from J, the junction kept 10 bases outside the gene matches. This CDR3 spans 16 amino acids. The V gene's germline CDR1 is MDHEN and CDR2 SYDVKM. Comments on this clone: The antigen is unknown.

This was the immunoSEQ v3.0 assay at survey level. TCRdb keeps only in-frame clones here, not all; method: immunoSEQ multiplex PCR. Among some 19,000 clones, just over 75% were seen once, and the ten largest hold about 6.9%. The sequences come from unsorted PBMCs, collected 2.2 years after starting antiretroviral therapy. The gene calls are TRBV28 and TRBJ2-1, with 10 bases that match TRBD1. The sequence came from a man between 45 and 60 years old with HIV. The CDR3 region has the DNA TGTGCCAGCAGCCCCTCGTTGGGACAGGGGAACAATGAGCAGTTCTTC. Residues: CASSPSLGQGNNEQFF.